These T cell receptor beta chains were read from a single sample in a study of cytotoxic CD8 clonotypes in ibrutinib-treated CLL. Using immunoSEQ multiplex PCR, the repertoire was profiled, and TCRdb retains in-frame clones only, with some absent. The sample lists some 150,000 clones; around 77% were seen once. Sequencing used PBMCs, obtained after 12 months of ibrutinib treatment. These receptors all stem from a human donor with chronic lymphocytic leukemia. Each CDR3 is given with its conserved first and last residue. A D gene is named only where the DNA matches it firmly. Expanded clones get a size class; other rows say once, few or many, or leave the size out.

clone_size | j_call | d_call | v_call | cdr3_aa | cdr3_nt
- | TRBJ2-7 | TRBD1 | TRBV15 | CATSSGLDRGYEQYF | TGTGCCACCAGCAGTGGTCTAGACAGGGGATACGAGCAGTACTTC
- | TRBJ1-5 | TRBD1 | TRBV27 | CASSSRGLGWNQPQHF | TGTGCCAGCAGTTCCAGGGGGCTAGGGTGGAATCAGCCCCAGCATTTT
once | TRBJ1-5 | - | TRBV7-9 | CASSLGQGNQPQHF | TGTGCCAGCAGCTTGGGCCAGGGAAATCAGCCCCAGCATTTT
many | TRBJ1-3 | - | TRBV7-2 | CASSSQSGNTIYF | TGTGCCAGCAGCTCCCAATCTGGAAACACCATATATTTT
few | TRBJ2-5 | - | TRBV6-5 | CASSGSLETQYF | TGTGCCAGCAGTGGATCCCTAGAGACCCAGTACTTC
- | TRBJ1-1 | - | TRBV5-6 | CASSLSRLENTEAFF | TGTGCCAGCAGCTTGTCGAGGCTTGAGAACACTGAAGCTTTCTTT
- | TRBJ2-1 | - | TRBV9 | CASSGAGLAYNEQFF | TGTGCCAGCAGCGGAGCGGGCCTCGCCTACAATGAGCAGTTCTTC
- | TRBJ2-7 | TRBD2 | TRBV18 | CASSKTSGGFDEQYF | TGTGCCAGCTCAAAGACTAGCGGGGGGTTCGACGAGCAGTACTTC
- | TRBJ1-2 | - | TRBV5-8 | CASSPPGQWKRYGYTF | TGTGCCAGCAGTCCGCCCGGACAGTGGAAACGCTATGGCTACACCTTC
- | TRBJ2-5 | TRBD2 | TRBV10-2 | CASSAQREGLETQYF | TGCGCCAGCAGTGCTCAGCGGGAGGGCCTTGAGACCCAGTACTTC
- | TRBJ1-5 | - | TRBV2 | CASRVPMSNQPQHF | TGTGCCAGCAGGGTACCAATGAGCAATCAGCCCCAGCATTTT
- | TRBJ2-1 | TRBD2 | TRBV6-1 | CASSPGTSGTNEQFF | TGTGCCAGCAGTCCCGGGACTAGCGGCACCAATGAGCAGTTCTTC
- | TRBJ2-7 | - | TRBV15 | CATSLQRHGTYEQYF | TGTGCCACCAGCCTCCAGAGGCACGGTACCTACGAGCAGTACTTC
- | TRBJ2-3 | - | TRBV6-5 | CASSYSAEGADTQYF | TGTGCCAGCAGTTACTCGGCCGAGGGGGCAGATACGCAGTATTTT
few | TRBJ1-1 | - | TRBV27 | CASSLRGTEAFF | TGTGCCAGCAGTTTACGGGGGACTGAAGCTTTCTTT